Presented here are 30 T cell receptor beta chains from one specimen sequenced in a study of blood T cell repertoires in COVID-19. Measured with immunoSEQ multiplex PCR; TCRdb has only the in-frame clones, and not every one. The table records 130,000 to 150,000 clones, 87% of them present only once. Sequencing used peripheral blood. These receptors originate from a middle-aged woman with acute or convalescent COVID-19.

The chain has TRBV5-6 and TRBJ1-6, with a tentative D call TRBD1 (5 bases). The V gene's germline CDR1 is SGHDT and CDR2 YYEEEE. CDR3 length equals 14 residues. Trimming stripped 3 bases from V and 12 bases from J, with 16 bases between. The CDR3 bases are TGTGCCAGCAGCTGGTGGGGAGGCGGGGGACCCCTCCACTTT. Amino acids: CASSWWGGGGPLHF.

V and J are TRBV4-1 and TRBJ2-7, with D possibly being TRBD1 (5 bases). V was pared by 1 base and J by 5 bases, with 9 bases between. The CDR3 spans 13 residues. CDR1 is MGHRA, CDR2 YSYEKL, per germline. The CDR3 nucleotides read TGCGCCAGCAGCCAAGTCAGGGCCAACGAGCAGTACTTC. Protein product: CASSQVRANEQYF.

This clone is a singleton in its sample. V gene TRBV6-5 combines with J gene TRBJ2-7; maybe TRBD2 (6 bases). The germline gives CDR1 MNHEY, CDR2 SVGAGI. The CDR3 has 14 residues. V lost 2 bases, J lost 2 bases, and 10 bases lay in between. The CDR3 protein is CASSYGDSTYEQYF. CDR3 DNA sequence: TGTGCCAGCAGTTACGGGGACTCGACCTACGAGCAGTACTTC.

CDR3 coding DNA: TGCGCCAGCAGCTCCCGGGGGGTGACGGGTTCCTCCTACAATGAGCAGTTCTTC. This encodes CASSSRGVTGSSYNEQFF. This chain connects TRBV5-1 to TRBJ2-1; 7 nucleotides agree with TRBD2. The CDR3 covers 18 residues. J lost 0 bases, V lost 3 bases, and 12 bases had no gene match. CDR1 is SGHRS and CDR2 is YFSETQ in the germline V gene. The complete variable domain, with remaining parts taken from reference TRBV5-1 and TRBJ2-1, reads KAGVTQTPRYLIKTRGQQVTLSCSPISGHRSVSWYQQTPGQGLQFLFEYFSETQRNKGNFPGRFSGRQFSNSRSEMNVSTLELGDSALYLCASSSRGVTGSSYNEQFFGPGTRLTVL.

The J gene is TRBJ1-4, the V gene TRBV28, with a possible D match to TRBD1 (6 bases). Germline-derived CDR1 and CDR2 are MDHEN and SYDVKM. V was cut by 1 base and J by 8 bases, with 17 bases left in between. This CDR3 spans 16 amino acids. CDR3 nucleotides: TGTGCCAGCAGTTTATCCCTTTTACAGGGAGCGGAAAAACTGTTTTTT. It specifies CASSLSLLQGAEKLFF.

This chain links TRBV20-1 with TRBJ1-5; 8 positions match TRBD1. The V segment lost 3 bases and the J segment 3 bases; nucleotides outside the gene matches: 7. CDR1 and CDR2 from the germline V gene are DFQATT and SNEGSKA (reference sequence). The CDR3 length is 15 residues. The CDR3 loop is CSASYTGGFNQPQHF. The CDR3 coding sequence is TGCAGTGCTAGTTATACAGGGGGATTCAATCAGCCCCAGCATTTT.

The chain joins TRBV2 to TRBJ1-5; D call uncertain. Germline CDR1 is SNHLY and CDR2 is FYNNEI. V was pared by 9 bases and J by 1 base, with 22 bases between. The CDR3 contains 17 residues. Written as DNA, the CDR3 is TGTGCCAGTCAAACGGCGGTTGAGTATTGGAGCAATCAGCCCCAGCATTTT. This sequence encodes CASQTAVEYWSNQPQHF.

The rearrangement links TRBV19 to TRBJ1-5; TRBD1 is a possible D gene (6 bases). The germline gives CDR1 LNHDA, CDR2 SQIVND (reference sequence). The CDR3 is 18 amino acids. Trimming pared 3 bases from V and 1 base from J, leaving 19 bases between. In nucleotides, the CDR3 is TGTGCCAGTAGTATTCCCCTATGGCGAGGGGGAAGCAATCAGCCCCAGCATTTT. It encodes CASSIPLWRGGSNQPQHF.

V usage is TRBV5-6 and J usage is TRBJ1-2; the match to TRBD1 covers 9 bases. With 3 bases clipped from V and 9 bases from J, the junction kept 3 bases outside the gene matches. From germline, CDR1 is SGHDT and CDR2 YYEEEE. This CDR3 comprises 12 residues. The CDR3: CASSWDRESYTF. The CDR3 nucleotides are TGTGCCAGCAGCTGGGACAGGGAGAGCTACACCTTC. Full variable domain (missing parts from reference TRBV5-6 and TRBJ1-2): DAGVTQSPTHLIKTRGQQVTLRCSPKSGHDTVSWYQQALGQGPQFIFQYYEEEERQRGNFPDRFSGHQFPNYSSELNVNALLLGDSALYLCASSWDRESYTFGSGTRLTVV.

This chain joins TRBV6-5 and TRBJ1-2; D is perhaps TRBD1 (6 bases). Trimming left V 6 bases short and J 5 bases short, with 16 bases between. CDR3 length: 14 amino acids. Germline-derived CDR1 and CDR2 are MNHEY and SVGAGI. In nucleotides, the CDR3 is TGTGCCAGCAGAACTGACAGAGGGGGTTATGGCTACACCTTC. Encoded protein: CASRTDRGGYGYTF.

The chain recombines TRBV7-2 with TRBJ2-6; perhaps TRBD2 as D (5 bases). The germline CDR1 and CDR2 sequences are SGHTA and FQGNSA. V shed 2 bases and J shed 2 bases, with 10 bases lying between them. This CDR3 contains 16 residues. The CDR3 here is CASSLITGAGANVLTF. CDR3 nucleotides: TGTGCCAGCAGCTTAATTACCGGGGCTGGGGCCAACGTCCTGACTTTC.

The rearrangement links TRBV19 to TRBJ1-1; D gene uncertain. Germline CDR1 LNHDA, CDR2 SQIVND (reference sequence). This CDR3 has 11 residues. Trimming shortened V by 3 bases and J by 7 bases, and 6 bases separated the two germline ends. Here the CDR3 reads CASSIGFEAFF. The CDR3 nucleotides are TGTGCCAGTAGTATCGGGTTTGAAGCTTTCTTT.

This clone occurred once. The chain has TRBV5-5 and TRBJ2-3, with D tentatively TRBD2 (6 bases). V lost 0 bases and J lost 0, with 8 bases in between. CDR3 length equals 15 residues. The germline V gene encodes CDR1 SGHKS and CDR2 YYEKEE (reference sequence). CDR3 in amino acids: CASSLEGTSTDTQYF. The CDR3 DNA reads TGTGCCAGCAGCTTGGAGGGGACTAGCACAGATACGCAGTATTTT.

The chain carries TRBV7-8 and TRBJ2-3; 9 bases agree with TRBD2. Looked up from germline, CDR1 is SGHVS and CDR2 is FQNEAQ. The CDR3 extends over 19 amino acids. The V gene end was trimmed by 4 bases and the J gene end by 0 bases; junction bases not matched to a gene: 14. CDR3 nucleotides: TGTGCCAGCAGCTGGACCGGGACTAGCCTTCGCACTAGCACAGATACGCAGTATTTT. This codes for CASSWTGTSLRTSTDTQYF.

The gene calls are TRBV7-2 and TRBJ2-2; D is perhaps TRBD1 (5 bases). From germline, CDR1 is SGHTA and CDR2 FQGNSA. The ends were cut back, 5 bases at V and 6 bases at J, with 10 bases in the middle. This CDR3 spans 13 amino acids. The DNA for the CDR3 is TGTGCCAGCAGCACCGGACAACCCGGGGAGCTGTTTTTT. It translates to CASSTGQPGELFF.

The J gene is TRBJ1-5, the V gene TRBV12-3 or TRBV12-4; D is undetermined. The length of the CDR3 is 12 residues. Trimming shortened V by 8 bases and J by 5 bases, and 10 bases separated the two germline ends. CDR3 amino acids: CASSPNDQPQHF. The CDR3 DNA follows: TGTGCCAGCTCCCCCAATGATCAGCCCCAGCATTTT.

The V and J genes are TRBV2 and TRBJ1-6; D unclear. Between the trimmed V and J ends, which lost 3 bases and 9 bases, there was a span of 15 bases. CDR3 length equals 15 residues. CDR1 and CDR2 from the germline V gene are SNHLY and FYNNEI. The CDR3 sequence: CASSDRLHPGSPLHF. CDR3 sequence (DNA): TGTGCCAGCAGTGACCGACTCCACCCGGGTTCACCCCTCCACTTT.

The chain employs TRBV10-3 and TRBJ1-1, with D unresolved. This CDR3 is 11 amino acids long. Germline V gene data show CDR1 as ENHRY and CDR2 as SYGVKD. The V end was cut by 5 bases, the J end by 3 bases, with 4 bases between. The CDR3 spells CAISRDTEAFF. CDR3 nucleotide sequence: TGTGCCATCAGTCGGGACACTGAAGCTTTCTTT.

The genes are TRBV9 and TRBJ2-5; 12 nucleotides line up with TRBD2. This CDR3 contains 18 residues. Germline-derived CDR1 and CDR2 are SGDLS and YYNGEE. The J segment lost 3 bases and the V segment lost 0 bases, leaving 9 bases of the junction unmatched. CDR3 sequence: CASSVGLAGGPGEETQYF. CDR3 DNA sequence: TGTGCCAGCAGCGTAGGCCTAGCGGGAGGGCCGGGAGAAGAGACCCAGTACTTC.

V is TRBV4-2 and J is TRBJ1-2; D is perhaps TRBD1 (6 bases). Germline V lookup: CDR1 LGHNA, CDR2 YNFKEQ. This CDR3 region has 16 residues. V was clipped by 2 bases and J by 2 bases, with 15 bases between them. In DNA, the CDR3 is TGTGCCAGCAGCCAACCTGGACAGAACTTAAACTATGGCTACACCTTC. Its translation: CASSQPGQNLNYGYTF.

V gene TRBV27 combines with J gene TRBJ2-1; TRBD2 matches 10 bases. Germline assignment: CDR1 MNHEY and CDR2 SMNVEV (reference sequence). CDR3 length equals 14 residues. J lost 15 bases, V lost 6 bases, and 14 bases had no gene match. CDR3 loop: CASSPRIAGGLPFF. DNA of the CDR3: TGTGCCAGCAGCCCTCGCATAGCGGGAGGCTTGCCGTTCTTC.

The CDR3 here is CASVREGSEQYF. CDR3 nucleotide sequence: TGTGCCAGCGTCCGAGAGGGAAGCGAGCAGTACTTC. The chain links TRBV2 to TRBJ2-7, with D tentatively TRBD2 (5 bases). Germline V lookup: CDR1 SNHLY, CDR2 FYNNEI. The CDR3 spans 12 residues. The V end lost 8 bases, the J end lost 6 bases, and 14 bases lay between the germline ends.

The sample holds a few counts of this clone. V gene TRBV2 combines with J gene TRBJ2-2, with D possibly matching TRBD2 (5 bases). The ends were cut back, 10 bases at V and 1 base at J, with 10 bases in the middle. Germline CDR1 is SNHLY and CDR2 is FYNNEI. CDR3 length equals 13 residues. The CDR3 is CAITDLNTGELFF. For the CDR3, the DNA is TGTGCCATAACGGACTTGAACACCGGGGAGCTGTTTTTT.

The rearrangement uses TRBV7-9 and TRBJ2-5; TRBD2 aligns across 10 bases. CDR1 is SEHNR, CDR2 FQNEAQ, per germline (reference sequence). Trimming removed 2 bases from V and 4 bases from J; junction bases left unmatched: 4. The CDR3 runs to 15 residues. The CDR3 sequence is CASSLTIAGGETQYF. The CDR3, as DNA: TGTGCCAGCAGCTTAACGATAGCGGGGGGAGAGACCCAGTACTTC.

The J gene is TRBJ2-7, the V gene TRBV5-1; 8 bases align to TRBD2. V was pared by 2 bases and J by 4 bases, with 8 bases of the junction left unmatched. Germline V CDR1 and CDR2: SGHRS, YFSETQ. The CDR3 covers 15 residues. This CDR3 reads CASSLTSGGLYEQYF. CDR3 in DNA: TGCGCCAGCAGCTTAACTAGCGGAGGATTGTACGAGCAGTACTTC.

This CDR3 reads CASSPWTGGYGYTF. The CDR3 DNA reads TGTGCCAGCAGTCCTTGGACAGGGGGCTATGGCTACACCTTC. This sequence joins TRBV14 and TRBJ1-2; 10 bases fit TRBD1. CDR3 length equals 14 residues. The J segment lost 4 bases and the V segment lost 6 bases, leaving 5 bases of the junction unmatched. In germline, CDR1 is SGHDN, CDR2 FVKESK. Looking up the rest from reference TRBV14 and TRBJ1-2 gives the full variable domain: EAGVTQFPSHSVIEKGQTVTLRCDPISGHDNLYWYRRVMGKEIKFLLHFVKESKQDESGMPNNRFLAERTGGTYSTLKVQPAELEDSGVYFCASSPWTGGYGYTFGSGTRLTVV.

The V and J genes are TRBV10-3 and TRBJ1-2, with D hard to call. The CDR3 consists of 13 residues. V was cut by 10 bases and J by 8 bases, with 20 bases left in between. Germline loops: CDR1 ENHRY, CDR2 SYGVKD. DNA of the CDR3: TGTGCCAGTACCTTCCAGCCACTGCGGGGCTACACCTTC. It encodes CASTFQPLRGYTF.

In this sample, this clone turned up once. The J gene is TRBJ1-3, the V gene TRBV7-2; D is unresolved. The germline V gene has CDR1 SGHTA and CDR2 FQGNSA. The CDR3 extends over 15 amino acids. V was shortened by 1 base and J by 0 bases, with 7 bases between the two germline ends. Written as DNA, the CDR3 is TGTGCCAGCAGCTTAGGGCATCTCTCTGGAAACACCATATATTTT. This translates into CASSLGHLSGNTIYF.

For the CDR3, the DNA is TGTGCCAGCAGTGACCCCCGGACAGGCCTGGGGGAGACCCAGTACTTC. As protein: CASSDPRTGLGETQYF. This chain joins TRBV2 and TRBJ2-5, with 7 bases that match TRBD1. V gave up 3 bases and J gave up 5 bases; unmatched junction bases: 12. The CDR3 extends over 16 amino acids. Germline V CDR1 and CDR2: SNHLY, FYNNEI.

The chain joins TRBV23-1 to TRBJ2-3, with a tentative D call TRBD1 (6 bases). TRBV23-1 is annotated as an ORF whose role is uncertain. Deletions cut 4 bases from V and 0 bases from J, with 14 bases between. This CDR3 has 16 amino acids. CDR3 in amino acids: CASSPILGASTDTQYF. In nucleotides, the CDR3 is TGCGCCAGCAGTCCGATATTGGGGGCTAGCACAGATACGCAGTATTTT.